Listed below are T cell receptor beta chains from one sample, sequenced in a study of blood T cell repertoires in COVID-19. Profiling relied on immunoSEQ multiplex PCR, and the TCRdb table lists in-frame clones only, not all of them. The table lists almost 95,000 clones, around 85% of them singletons. Material for sequencing was peripheral blood. The receptors were gathered from a woman between 55 and 75 years old with COVID-19, enrolled during active disease. CDR3s include the opening cysteine and the closing phenylalanine or tryptophan.

j_call	v_call	cdr3_aa
TRBJ1-1	TRBV7-9	CASSLASSSEAFF
TRBJ1-3	TRBV9	CASSVEVAGNTIYF
TRBJ2-2	TRBV5-1	CASGPSGGNTGELFF
TRBJ1-2	TRBV28	CASSLEGDYGYTF
TRBJ2-5	TRBV7-2	CASSLDREETQYF
TRBJ1-2	TRBV27	CASRIGTDLYYGYTF
TRBJ1-2	TRBV12-3/TRBV12-4	CASSGGQYTGYTF
TRBJ2-5	TRBV6-1	CASSEMRTSGAGTQYF
TRBJ2-5	TRBV6-1	CASSGRDRGKETQYF
TRBJ1-1	TRBV27	CASSLTGRTEAFF
TRBJ1-4	TRBV10-3	CAISDRGPDEKLFF
TRBJ1-1	TRBV7-2	CASSLQGGSTEAFF
TRBJ1-5	TRBV19	CASSISPQSNQPQHF
TRBJ2-7	TRBV6-5	CASSYEVSSYEQYF
TRBJ2-1	TRBV18	CASSPPNPRYNEQFF
TRBJ1-6	TRBV29-1	CSVEDGRGSPLHF
TRBJ2-7	TRBV5-1	CASSLVGGSYEQYF
TRBJ1-4	TRBV4-1	CASSQEGARPREKLFF
TRBJ2-2	TRBV6-6	CASSYVQGSTGELFF
TRBJ1-2	TRBV29-1	CSGGELDSSYGYTF
TRBJ1-3	TRBV7-3	CASSSGTPHSGNTIYF
TRBJ1-6	TRBV5-6	CASSPGTGVISPLHF
TRBJ1-2	TRBV5-1	CASSLAGTGGVYYGYTF
TRBJ1-5	TRBV30	CAWSVYGGPSNQPQHF
TRBJ2-7	TRBV28	CASTTGELYEQYF
TRBJ1-5	TRBV21-1	CASSMAGDVNQPQHF
TRBJ1-1	TRBV19	CASSIRGGEAFF
TRBJ2-3	TRBV5-1	CASSSLARPTDTQYF
TRBJ1-3	TRBV5-4	CASSLRGQGAIGNTIYF
TRBJ1-4	TRBV21-1	CASSTTRGRAEKLFF
TRBJ2-5	TRBV11-1	CASSTHRAQETQYF
TRBJ1-4	TRBV6-5	CASSGQLEKLFF
TRBJ1-2	TRBV30	CAWSPGTDNGYTF
TRBJ2-7	TRBV30	CAWTGGTIPSEQYF
TRBJ1-1	TRBV7-9	CASSPSGGLLAFF
TRBJ2-1	TRBV7-2	CASSEDRDRGNEQFF
TRBJ2-7	TRBV7-8	CASSRGQGLEQYF
TRBJ2-7	TRBV3-1/TRBV3-2	CASSHTSGGSYEQYF
TRBJ1-2	TRBV20-1	CSARIQDGYTF
TRBJ1-1	TRBV7-9	CASSPQGNTEAFF
TRBJ1-3	TRBV3-1/TRBV3-2	CASSQDGTLGTIYF
TRBJ2-1	TRBV3-1/TRBV3-2	CASSQGVRGAGNEQFF
TRBJ2-1	TRBV25-1	CASRTGTYNEQFF
TRBJ2-3	TRBV6-5	CASSHTSAGADTQYF